The source of this TCR beta chain is a study of identical twins. Study-level results: Possibly, invariant MAIT and iNKT cells partly confounded zero-insertion analyses.

Details on this clonotype: Its antigen is still unknown.

TCRdb re-called the 5' RACE reads with MiXCR, one entry per CDR3 protein. In the table there are 600,000 to 850,000 distinct CDR3 sequences, 15% to 20% of which are singletons. These data also formed part of another study, on T cells expressing NK-cell markers. That source notes: Sorted CD3+CD56-NKG2C+, CD3+CD56+NKG2C- and CD3+CD56+NKG2C+ T cells were the source of the TCR beta repertoires.

What was sequenced was PBMCs. The receptor was derived from a woman aged 18 to 35 in good health.

The CDR3 sequence is CASSQTPLAYEQYF. In nucleotides, the CDR3 is TGTGCCAGCAGCCAAACGCCCCTGGCCTACGAGCAGTACTTC. The chain couples TRBV3-1 to TRBJ2-7; D ambiguous. Per the germline V gene, CDR1 is LGHDT and CDR2 is YNNKEL (reference sequence). The CDR3 sequence is 14 residues long. V was cut by 2 bases and J by 2 bases, with 10 bases left in between.